Listed below are T cell receptor beta chains from one sample, sequenced in a study of beta chain features in type 1 diabetes. Here immunoSEQ multiplex PCR was the method, and the copy in TCRdb shows in-frame clones only, minus some. Here the sample spans over 500,000 clones, about a sixth being singletons. The sample consisted of naive CD4+ T cells from blood. These receptors were collected from a young man in good health. Both conserved end residues are part of each CDR3. The D gene is left open where the match is weak.

TRBJ1-2 | TRBV29-1 | - | CSVANSLRDGYTF
TRBJ2-5 | TRBV5-5 | - | CASSENTGQETQYF
TRBJ1-4 | TRBV19 | - | CASTRRSTNEKLFF
TRBJ2-3 | TRBV7-6 | - | CASSLEGPQYF
TRBJ2-7 | TRBV6-1 | - | CATLQYTDYEQYF
TRBJ2-3 | TRBV7-6 | TRBD1 | CASSLAGQGSDTQYF
TRBJ1-2 | TRBV9 | - | CASSAYYGYTF
TRBJ1-1 | TRBV29-1 | - | CSVSTSEAFF
TRBJ2-3 | TRBV5-6 | TRBD2 | CASSLASGGDTQYF
TRBJ2-7 | TRBV5-4 | TRBD2 | CASYSGAYEQYF
TRBJ1-1 | TRBV28 | - | CASSLMRTEAFF
TRBJ1-2 | TRBV25-1 | - | CASSGYNYGYTF
TRBJ2-7 | TRBV28 | TRBD1 | CASNIDAAGGTYEQYF
TRBJ1-2 | TRBV7-8 | TRBD1 | CASSPETGDYGYTF
TRBJ2-6 | TRBV7-2 | - | CASSLAGVTQGGANVLTF
TRBJ1-1 | TRBV19 | - | CASSIGQWARPSEAFF
TRBJ2-3 | TRBV9 | - | CASSVGGASTDTQYF
TRBJ2-7 | TRBV19 | TRBD1 | CASKGTGTGVYEQYF
TRBJ2-1 | TRBV5-1 | TRBD2 | CASSLAASGVSEQFF
TRBJ1-4 | TRBV7-9 | - | CASSPFWDPAGSREKLFF
TRBJ2-7 | TRBV7-9 | - | CASSTGAVPSYEQYF
TRBJ2-7 | TRBV7-2 | TRBD1 | CASSFDRGLGEQYF
TRBJ1-2 | TRBV9 | - | CASSRGWRGGYTF
TRBJ2-7 | TRBV11-2 | - | CASSLDRPYEQYF
TRBJ2-2 | TRBV19 | - | CASKTMGANTGELFF
TRBJ2-7 | TRBV4-2 | TRBD2 | CASSQDSGRGGRYEQYF
TRBJ1-2 | TRBV2 | - | CASSEGGMQGGYGYTF
TRBJ2-1 | TRBV7-9 | TRBD2 | CASSALGSGGDNEQFF
TRBJ2-7 | TRBV10-3 | - | CAISESGDGTYEQYF
TRBJ1-5 | TRBV6-5 | - | CASSYGAGSNQPQHF
TRBJ2-1 | TRBV6-4 | TRBD2 | CASSAGTSGYNEQFF
TRBJ1-5 | TRBV28 | - | CASKEVTQHF
TRBJ2-6 | TRBV6-1 | - | CASRRVGAGANVLTF
TRBJ1-1 | TRBV28 | - | CASSPGMNTEAFF
TRBJ1-2 | TRBV5-4 | - | CASSLLRANYGYTF
TRBJ2-5 | TRBV6-1 | - | CASSDWDGGTQYF
TRBJ1-2 | TRBV6-5 | TRBD1 | CASSYSGQLNYGYTF
TRBJ1-5 | TRBV2 | - | CASSEEGGGQPQHF
TRBJ2-2 | TRBV5-1 | - | CASSEGSTGELFF
TRBJ1-4 | TRBV14 | - | CASSQELRRNEKLFF
TRBJ1-1 | TRBV28 | - | CASSLFRSEAFF
TRBJ2-3 | TRBV10-3 | TRBD2 | CAIRGLAGNTDTQYF
TRBJ2-5 | TRBV29-1 | TRBD1 | CSAARDRGTIQETQYF
TRBJ1-4 | TRBV4-3 | - | CASSQDVQGSGEKLFF
TRBJ2-2 | TRBV9 | TRBD1 | CASSGPGQGDGELFF
TRBJ1-2 | TRBV18 | TRBD1 | CASSPGQEYGYTF
TRBJ2-1 | TRBV7-2 | - | CASSLAPGAAGEQFF
TRBJ1-6 | TRBV18 | TRBD1 | CASSPGTDPNSPLHF
TRBJ1-5 | TRBV9 | TRBD1 | CASSPGWTGDNQPQHF
TRBJ2-4 | TRBV19 | TRBD1 | CASSTDVTGGSKNIQYF
TRBJ2-3 | TRBV6-4 | - | CASSGQGEDTQYF
TRBJ2-2 | TRBV9 | - | CASSVSGGLNTGELFF
TRBJ2-3 | TRBV1 | - | CTSSQEPPQDTQYF
TRBJ2-1 | TRBV23-1 | TRBD1 | CASRVRDRASMQFF
TRBJ2-3 | TRBV15 | TRBD2 | CATSRRSGGLDTQYF
TRBJ2-3 | TRBV4-2 | - | CASSPTGGPTDTQYF
TRBJ2-5 | TRBV11-2 | TRBD2 | CASSFSGDSQYF
TRBJ2-4 | TRBV19 | - | CASSIVGGALINAKNIQYF
TRBJ1-2 | TRBV7-9 | TRBD1 | CASSFQGANYGYTF